These 7 T cell receptor beta chains share one sample of origin, sequenced in a study of T cell changes during pregnancy in multiple sclerosis. Only in-frame clones appear in the TCRdb table, and some are missing; sequencing was by immunoSEQ multiplex PCR. The sample yields about 65,000 clones, around 92% seen once. Sequencing used CD8+ T cells from peripheral blood mononuclear cells, obtained in the third trimester of pregnancy. These receptors all stem from a female donor in good health, enrolled as a control in a pregnancy study.

CDR3 amino acids: CASSDTGETYNEQFF. CDR3 nucleotide sequence: TGTGCCAGCAGCGACACAGGGGAGACCTACAATGAGCAGTTCTTC. The V gene is TRBV6-5, the J gene TRBJ2-1; TRBD1 matches at 7 bases. The CDR3 runs to 15 residues. The ends lost 6 bases at V and 2 bases at J; junction bases unmatched: 7. Per the germline V gene, CDR1 is MNHEY and CDR2 is SVGAGI.

The V gene is TRBV5-4, the J gene TRBJ1-6; unclear D gene. This CDR3 comprises 14 residues. V shed 5 bases and J shed 7 bases, with 13 bases lying between them. CDR1 and CDR2 (germline): SGHNT, YYREEE (reference sequence). CDR3 DNA sequence: TGTGCCAGCAGTGAGGCCGGGGTCAATTCACCCCTCCACTTT. Protein sequence: CASSEAGVNSPLHF.

This clone appeared a single time. CDR3 sequence reads: CASSNLTKGAHEKLFF. CDR3 DNA sequence: TGTGCCAGCAGCAATTTAACAAAGGGGGCGCATGAAAAACTGTTTTTT. The V call is TRBV9, the J call TRBJ1-4; 7 nucleotides match TRBD1. Losses at the gene ends were 4 bases for V and 6 bases for J; bases not matched to a gene: 12. CDR1 is SGDLS, CDR2 YYNGEE, per germline. The CDR3 totals 16 residues. Looking up the rest from reference TRBV9 and TRBJ1-4 gives the full variable domain: DSGVTQTPKHLITATGQRVTLRCSPRSGDLSVYWYQQSLDQGLQFLIQYYNGEERAKGNILERFSAQQFPDLHSELNLSSLELGDSALYFCASSNLTKGAHEKLFFGSGTQLSVL.

The CDR3 protein is CASRILLQGRYGYTF. CDR3 nucleotide sequence: TGTGCCAGCAGAATCTTGTTACAGGGGAGGTATGGCTACACCTTC. This rearrangement joins TRBV27 to TRBJ1-2; 7 bases are shared with TRBD1. Trimming at V came to 6 bases and at J to 5 bases, leaving 12 bases not matched to a gene. The length of the CDR3 is 15 residues. Germline CDR1 reads MNHEY; CDR2 reads SMNVEV (reference sequence).

V and J are TRBV12-2 and TRBJ1-5; TRBD1, the table's D call, was not compared with the DNA. TRBV12-2 is a pseudogene locus. This CDR3 has 15 residues. CDR3: CASRLGRATGFFADF. CDR3 DNA: TGTGCAAGTCGCTTAGGGAGAGCGACAGGGTTTTTTGCGGATTTT.

The chain has TRBV27 and TRBJ1-1; weak D call: TRBD1 (6 bases). This CDR3 contains 14 residues. The V end was cut by 1 base, the J end by 3 bases, with 9 bases between. Germline V lookup: CDR1 MNHEY, CDR2 SMNVEV (reference sequence). The CDR3 sequence: CASSLLAGDTEAFF. The CDR3 DNA reads as TGTGCCAGCAGTTTATTGGCAGGGGACACTGAAGCTTTCTTT.

The chain uses TRBV9 and TRBJ2-3, with 14 bases fitting TRBD2. Germline CDR1 SGDLS, CDR2 YYNGEE. This CDR3 region has 16 residues. Trimming removed 3 bases from V and 7 bases from J; junction bases left unmatched: 7. This chain's CDR3 is CASSALTSGGGNTQYF. The CDR3 DNA sequence: TGTGCCAGCAGCGCCCTGACTAGCGGGGGGGGGAATACGCAGTATTTT.